The sequence of this T cell receptor (beta chain) was determined in a study of blood T cell repertoires in COVID-19. Across the study: Samples of COVID-19 (acute and convalescent) were obtained from the United States, Italy and Spain.

Libraries were prepared by immunoSEQ multiplex PCR; TCRdb keeps only in-frame clonotypes and omits some of them. The table lists fewer than 25,000 clones, around 86% of them singletons. The CDR3 totals 17 residues. CDR1 SNHLY and CDR2 FYNNEI come from the germline V gene. V was pared by 6 bases and J by 4 bases, with 15 bases of the junction left unmatched. The chain combines TRBV2 with TRBJ2-5, with 9 bases aligning to TRBD2. Sequencing was performed on peripheral blood. The source of this sequence is a man in his forties or fifties with active COVID-19. The CDR3 spells CASRPTLAGGPRETQYF. The DNA of the CDR3 is TGTGCCAGCAGACCCACCCTGGCGGGAGGGCCGAGAGAGACCCAGTACTTC.